Below are 13 T cell receptor beta chains sequenced from a single sample in a study of T cell repertoires in ileal Crohn's disease. Some clones are missing from TCRdb's copy, which holds only in-frame ones; the method was immunoSEQ multiplex PCR. The sample holds several thousand clones, roughly 88% seen once. Sequenced: ileal tissue. The receptors originated from an adult with Crohn's disease.

This chain joins TRBV19 and TRBJ1-1; 8 bases agree with TRBD1. Germline trimming cut 6 bases from V and 5 bases from J; bases unmatched to any gene: 14. Germline V gene data show CDR1 as LNHDA and CDR2 as SQIVND (reference sequence). CDR3 length: 16 residues. As DNA, the CDR3 is TGTGCCAGTAGCCAGAATCACGGACAGGGTGGGACTGAAGCTTTCTTT. Encoded protein: CASSQNHGQGGTEAFF.

The genes are TRBV10-3 and TRBJ1-1; D not resolved. Germline CDR1 reads ENHRY; CDR2 reads SYGVKD. The CDR3 length is 12 residues. Deletions cut 5 bases from V and 0 bases from J, with 4 bases between. CDR3 in amino acids: CAISTVNTEAFF. The CDR3 DNA reads as TGTGCCATCAGTACAGTGAACACTGAAGCTTTCTTT.

The rearrangement uses TRBV25-1 and TRBJ1-4, with TRBD1 as a possible D gene (6 bases). The germline V gene has CDR1 MGHDK and CDR2 SYGVNS. CDR3 length: 13 amino acids. Trimming left V 4 bases short and J 10 bases short, with 13 bases between. CDR3 residues: CASSGQGRAKLFF. The CDR3 region has the DNA TGTGCCAGCAGTGGCCAGGGGCGTGCAAAACTGTTTTTT.

This chain links TRBV5-1 with TRBJ1-6, with D perhaps TRBD1 (5 bases). Germline V lookup: CDR1 SGHRS, CDR2 YFSETQ. V lost 0 bases to trimming and J lost 3 bases, with 13 bases between them. The CDR3 runs 17 residues. The CDR3 is CASSLVGDLDYNSPLHF. CDR3 sequence (DNA): TGCGCCAGCAGCTTGGTGGGGGACTTGGACTATAATTCACCCCTCCACTTT.

This clone was detected only a few times. The chain combines TRBV21-1 with TRBJ2-7; the table's D call TRBD1 went unverified against the DNA. TRBV21-1 is a listed pseudogene. CDR3 size: 16 residues. The DNA of the CDR3 is TGTGCCAGCAGCAGTTCAGCATTGACAGGGGGTCGGGAGCAGTACTTC. Translating gives CASSSSALTGGREQYF.

The chain combines TRBV4-2 with TRBJ2-6; no definite D call. Germline lookup yields CDR1 LGHNA and CDR2 YNFKEQ. There are 15 residues in the CDR3. V gave up 8 bases and J gave up 0 bases, with 11 bases separating them. CDR3 DNA sequence: TGTGCCAGCCTAGAAGACCCCTCTGGGGCCAACGTCCTGACTTTC. Translated, it gives CASLEDPSGANVLTF.

V is TRBV2 and J is TRBJ2-7, with 9 bases identical to TRBD1. CDR3 length: 13 residues. Trimming cost V 5 bases and J 6 bases; bases outside gene matches: 5. Germline V CDR1 and CDR2: SNHLY, FYNNEI. The DNA for the CDR3 is TGTGCCAGCAGTACAACAGGGGGCCGCGAGCAGTACTTC. It is translated as CASSTTGGREQYF.

The CDR3 nucleotides read TGTGCCAGCAGCTCGGACAGGGGAGGGGGCTACACCTTC. Protein sequence: CASSSDRGGGYTF. This chain connects TRBV7-6 to TRBJ1-2; 9 bases agree with TRBD1. Germline CDR1 and CDR2: SGHVS and FNYEAQ. The V and J ends lost 4 bases and 8 bases, in that order; junction bases with no gene match: 5. CDR3 length: 13 residues.

The chain couples TRBV7-9 to TRBJ2-1; D gene unclear. From germline, CDR1 is SEHNR and CDR2 FQNEAQ (reference sequence). V dropped 3 bases and J dropped 9 bases, with 12 bases sitting between them. The CDR3 contains 13 residues. The CDR3 nucleotides are TGTGCCAGCAGCTTCGCGACTTCCGGTGAGCAGTTCTTC. This sequence encodes CASSFATSGEQFF.

The chain uses TRBV4-2 and TRBJ2-5; TRBD2 matches 9 bases. The CDR3 runs to 16 residues. Unmatched junction bases numbered 10, after V lost 3 bases and J lost 5 bases. Looked up from germline, CDR1 is LGHNA and CDR2 is YNFKEQ. Here the CDR3 reads CASSHSLLAGRETQYF. The CDR3 DNA reads as TGTGCCAGCAGCCACTCCCTTCTAGCGGGAAGGGAGACCCAGTACTTC.

This chain uses TRBV18 with TRBJ1-1; 7 nucleotides agree with TRBD1. CDR3 length equals 15 residues. The V gene end was trimmed by 3 bases and the J gene end by 0 bases; junction bases not matched to a gene: 4. Germline assignment: CDR1 KGHSH and CDR2 LQKENI. This chain's CDR3 is CASSPQGVLNTEAFF. In nucleotides, the CDR3 is TGTGCCAGCTCACCCCAGGGGGTACTGAACACTGAAGCTTTCTTT.

The chain links TRBV25-1 to TRBJ2-7; 10 positions agree with TRBD1. J lost 2 bases, V lost 1 base, and 5 bases had no gene match. Germline V gene sequence: CDR1 MGHDK, CDR2 SYGVNS. This CDR3 region has 16 residues. The CDR3 coding sequence is TGTGCCAGCAGTGAATCGGGACAGGGGATACCCTACGAGCAGTACTTC. Its translation is CASSESGQGIPYEQYF.

This chain uses TRBV5-5 with TRBJ2-1; D not certain. The CDR3 covers 14 residues. Trimming took 4 bases from V and 5 from J, leaving 13 bases between them. Germline V gene lookup returns CDR1 SGHKS and CDR2 YYEKEE (reference sequence). The CDR3 here is CASSRSDLNNEQFF. CDR3 DNA: TGTGCCAGCAGCCGTTCAGACTTGAACAATGAGCAGTTCTTC.